The rows below give T cell receptor beta chains drawn from one sample of a study of response to subunit inactivated influenza vaccine. From the RT-PCR reads, TCRdb called clonotypes with MiXCR, one entry per CDR3 protein. The sample carries around 600,000 distinct CDR3 sequences, 10% to 12% recorded once. This same sample was also taken into another study, of T cells expressing NK-cell markers.

The material was PBMCs from blood, obtained on the day of vaccination. The receptor set was obtained from a man aged 45-60 years who received an inactivated influenza vaccine. CDR3s include the opening cysteine and the closing phenylalanine or tryptophan. A D gene is named only where the DNA matches it firmly. A row's size may be missing; if present it is once, few, many or a size class.

D	size	V	J	DNA	CDR3
-	-	TRBV18	TRBJ2-2	TGTGCCAGCTCAATCGCGTACGCCCGGCGGGCCGGGGAGCTGTTTTTT	CASSIAYARRAGELFF
TRBD1	few	TRBV19	TRBJ1-1	TGTGCCAGTAGTGACAGGGGGCGAACTGAAGCTTTCTTT	CASSDRGRTEAFF
-	-	TRBV9	TRBJ2-1	TGTGCCAGCAGGGCAGGGTCGAGCTCCTACAATGAGCAGTTCTTC	CASRAGSSSYNEQFF
-	few	TRBV25-1	TRBJ2-5	TGTGCCAGCAGTGCCCTCCGGGGGGAGACCCAGTACTTC	CASSALRGETQYF
TRBD1	-	TRBV27	TRBJ1-6	TGTGCCAGCAGTACGGGACAGGGGGCTGGTTCACCCCTCCACTTT	CASSTGQGAGSPLHF
-	many	TRBV9	TRBJ1-5	TGTGCCAGCAGCGCCGACAGTTATAGCAATCAGCCCCAGCATTTT	CASSADSYSNQPQHF
TRBD2	many	TRBV5-1	TRBJ2-4	TGCGCCAGCAGCTTGGACGGGAGGGCCGGGTTGACAAACATTCAGTACTTC	CASSLDGRAGLTNIQYF
-	once	TRBV6-7	TRBJ2-3	TGTGCCAGCAGTTACCCAGACAATACGCAGTATTTT	CASSYPDNTQYF
-	few	TRBV28	TRBJ2-5	TGTGCCAGCAGTTCGGTCCGGACCCAGTACTTC	CASSSVRTQYF
-	-	TRBV7-9	TRBJ2-5	TGTGCCAGCAGCTTAGACTGGGGACAAGAGACCCAGTACTTC	CASSLDWGQETQYF
-	-	TRBV5-1	TRBJ1-1	TGCGCCAGCAGCTTAAAAGGGGAGGCTATGAACACTGAAGCTTTCTTT	CASSLKGEAMNTEAFF
-	many	TRBV5-4	TRBJ2-1	TGTGCCAGCAGCCCCCCCGGAGGAAACAATGAGCAGTTCTTC	CASSPPGGNNEQFF
-	many	TRBV4-2	TRBJ2-3	TGTGCCAGCAGCCAAGATCATGGGCAGGCGGGCGCAGATACGCAGTATTTT	CASSQDHGQAGADTQYF
TRBD1	many	TRBV6-2/TRBV6-3	TRBJ1-2	TGTGCCAGCAGTACAGCCGGGACAGGGATAGTGGATGGCTACACCTTC	CASSTAGTGIVDGYTF
-	-	TRBV7-9	TRBJ2-7	TGTGCCAGCAGCTTAGCTCTCGGTCTCTCCTACGAGCAGTACTTC	CASSLALGLSYEQYF
TRBD2	-	TRBV7-9	TRBJ2-5	TGTGCCAGCAGCTTTGCGGGAGCGGGGACCCAGTACTTC	CASSFAGAGTQYF
TRBD1	-	TRBV3-1	TRBJ2-5	TGTGCCAGCAGCCAAGATCCCAGGGGGCAGGATGAGACCCAGTACTTC	CASSQDPRGQDETQYF
-	few	TRBV3-1	TRBJ2-4	TGTGCCAGCAGCCAAGAAAAGCCACTCAGCATTCAGTACTTC	CASSQEKPLSIQYF
-	-	TRBV20-1	TRBJ2-1	TGCAGTGCTCGGAGCGGCGCGTCAGCGAAGGAGCAGTTCTTC	CSARSGASAKEQFF
-	-	TRBV20-1	TRBJ2-1	TGCAGTGCAGAGACAGGGGAGGGCTACAATGAGCAGTTCTTC	CSAETGEGYNEQFF
-	many	TRBV10-1	TRBJ2-1	TGCGCCAGCAGTGACCTTACCGGGACCGACAATGAGCAGTTCTTC	CASSDLTGTDNEQFF
-	few	TRBV7-2	TRBJ2-2	TGTGCCAGCAGCCCGACAGCGGCGTCCGGGGAGCTGTTTTTT	CASSPTAASGELFF
TRBD1	many	TRBV6-5	TRBJ2-1	TGTGCCAGCAGTTACTCCGGGACAGTTTACAATGAGCAGTTCTTC	CASSYSGTVYNEQFF
-	-	TRBV9	TRBJ2-3	TGTGCCAGCAGCGTAGTGCTCGGGGGAGCCTCAGATACGCAGTATTTT	CASSVVLGGASDTQYF
-	-	TRBV4-1	TRBJ2-2	TGCGCCAGCAGGAGTTTTATGGGGGCAGCGAACACCGGGGAGCTGTTTTTT	CASRSFMGAANTGELFF
-	few	TRBV20-1	TRBJ2-7	TGCAGTGCTACCGGACAACAGGTGCAGTACTTC	CSATGQQVQYF
-	many	TRBV28	TRBJ2-7	TGTGCCAGCAGTTTAATCGGGGTAGAACTGTACGAGCAGTACTTC	CASSLIGVELYEQYF
TRBD2	-	TRBV28	TRBJ2-3	TGTGCCAGCACCAGCGGGGGGGCCAGCACAGATACGCAGTATTTT	CASTSGGASTDTQYF
TRBD2	few	TRBV5-5	TRBJ2-1	TGTGCCAGCAGCCCGTGGGCCACGACTAGCGGAGAGCAGTTCTTC	CASSPWATTSGEQFF
-	-	TRBV5-1	TRBJ2-1	TGCGCCAGCAGCCCCGAATTCAATGAGCAGTTCTTC	CASSPEFNEQFF
TRBD1	few	TRBV6-2/TRBV6-3	TRBJ2-7	TGTGCCAGCGCGCAGGGGGCGCATGAGCAGTACTTC	CASAQGAHEQYF
-	many	TRBV7-9	TRBJ2-1	TGTGCCAGCAGCTCGGGACGGATCGCCTACAATGAGCAGTTCTTC	CASSSGRIAYNEQFF
TRBD1	many	TRBV10-2	TRBJ1-2	TGCGCCAGCAGTGAGGACAGGGGTTATGGCTACACCTTC	CASSEDRGYGYTF
-	-	TRBV15	TRBJ1-2	TGTGCCACCAGCAGAGAGTACCGGGCGAAATATGGCTACACCTTC	CATSREYRAKYGYTF
-	-	TRBV11-1	TRBJ2-1	TGTGCCAGCAGCTTAGCGGCAGACCTCGTCCCCGGTAGCTCCTACAATGAGCAGTTCTTC	CASSLAADLVPGSSYNEQFF
TRBD1	few	TRBV20-1	TRBJ1-6	TGCAGTGCTAGCAACAGGGGCGAAAATTCACCCCTCCACTTT	CSASNRGENSPLHF
-	-	TRBV12-3/TRBV12-4	TRBJ2-2	TGTGCCAGCAGTGCCTCGACAAACACCGGGGAGCCGTTTTTT	CASSASTNTGEPFF
TRBD2	-	TRBV4-3	TRBJ2-3	TGCGCCAGCAGCCAAGCTAGCGGGGGGCCGGATACGCAGTATTTT	CASSQASGGPDTQYF
TRBD2	-	TRBV7-2	TRBJ2-5	TGTGCCAGCAGCTTAGGGACTAGTTGGGAGACCCAGTACTTC	CASSLGTSWETQYF
-	few	TRBV29-1	TRBJ2-3	TGCAGCGTTAGCCGGACGGTTGTCACAGATACGCAGTATTTT	CSVSRTVVTDTQYF
-	-	TRBV28	TRBJ2-3	TGTGCCAGCAGCCCTCTCCGGGACAACACAGATACGCAGTATTTT	CASSPLRDNTDTQYF
-	-	TRBV20-1	TRBJ1-2	TGCAGTGCTAGAGAGACCAGAGATTATGGCTACACCTTC	CSARETRDYGYTF
-	many	TRBV27	TRBJ2-5	TGTGCCAGCAGTTTAAAAGGGTGGGAGACCCAGTACTTC	CASSLKGWETQYF
-	few	TRBV5-6	TRBJ2-1	TGTGCCAGCAGCTTGCTAGCGATGGGTGAGCAGTTCTTC	CASSLLAMGEQFF
-	-	TRBV7-2	TRBJ2-7	TGTGCCAGCAGCTTAGCCACTTCCTACGAGCAGTACTTC	CASSLATSYEQYF
-	few	TRBV20-1	TRBJ1-2	TGCAGTGCTAGTGTCGGAGTCTATGGCTACACCTTC	CSASVGVYGYTF
TRBD1	few	TRBV24-1	TRBJ2-7	TGTGCCACCAGTGATTACTATGGACAGGAGCCTGCCTACGAGCAGTACTTC	CATSDYYGQEPAYEQYF
-	-	TRBV12-3/TRBV12-4	TRBJ1-6	TGTGCCAGCAGAGCTGGACAGAATTCACCCCTCCACTTT	CASRAGQNSPLHF
-	-	TRBV4-1	TRBJ2-7	TGCGCCAGCAGCCACCTACAGGACGAGCAGTACTTC	CASSHLQDEQYF
-	-	TRBV6-5	TRBJ2-5	TGTGCCAGCAGTTACTCGATGCGTAAGACCCAAGAGACCCAGTACTTC	CASSYSMRKTQETQYF
TRBD2	few	TRBV5-8	TRBJ2-5	TGTGCCAGCAGCCGATTAGCGGGGGGGCGAGAGACCCAGTACTTC	CASSRLAGGRETQYF
TRBD1	-	TRBV7-6	TRBJ2-7	TGTGCCAGCAGCCAGACAGGGGACTCCTACGAGCAGTACTTC	CASSQTGDSYEQYF
-	-	TRBV5-1	TRBJ2-5	TGCGCCAGCAGCTTGGCAAGGGGCCTCGAGACCCAGTACTTC	CASSLARGLETQYF
-	few	TRBV12-3/TRBV12-4	TRBJ1-1	TGTGCCAGCAGTTTATTGGACAGAGACACTGAAGCTTTCTTT	CASSLLDRDTEAFF